This entry is about one T cell receptor beta chain. Its matching antigen is unknown. This CDR3 spans 14 amino acids. V was shortened by 2 bases and J by 1 base, with 8 bases between the two germline ends. The germline V gene encodes CDR1 MNHEY and CDR2 SVGAGI. This record comes from a study of cytomegalovirus exposure and HLA in healthy donors. The PCR had 60 Vbeta and 13 Jbeta primers. TCRdb keeps only in-frame clones here, not all; method: immunoSEQ multiplex PCR. Found here are about 190,000 clones, approximately 77% of them singletons; the top ten hold more than 3%. General observations from the study: The study carried out a later analysis of TCR beta sequences. It associated roughly 17,000 of them with specific HLA alleles at a false discovery rate of 0.05. TCR beta sequences reportedly predicted most subjects' HLA-A and HLA-B alleles accurately.

The receptor was isolated from a man in his forties in good health and CMV-seropositive. Sequenced input: PBMCs. This chain links TRBV6-5 with TRBJ1-1; D might be TRBD1 (5 bases). The CDR3 protein is CASSYRTGNTEAFF. CDR3 nucleotide sequence: TGTGCCAGCAGTTACCGCACAGGGAACACTGAAGCTTTCTTT.